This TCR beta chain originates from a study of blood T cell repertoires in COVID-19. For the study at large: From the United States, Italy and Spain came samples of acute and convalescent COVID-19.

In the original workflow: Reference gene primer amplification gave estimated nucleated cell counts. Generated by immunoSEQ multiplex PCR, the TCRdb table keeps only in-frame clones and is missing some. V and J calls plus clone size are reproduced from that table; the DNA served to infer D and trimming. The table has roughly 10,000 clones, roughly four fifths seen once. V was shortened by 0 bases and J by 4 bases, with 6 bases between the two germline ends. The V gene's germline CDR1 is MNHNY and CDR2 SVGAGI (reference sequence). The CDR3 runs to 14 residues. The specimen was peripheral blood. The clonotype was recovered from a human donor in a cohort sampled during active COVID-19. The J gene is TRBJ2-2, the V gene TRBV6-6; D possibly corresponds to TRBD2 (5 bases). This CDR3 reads CASSYSGGTGELFF. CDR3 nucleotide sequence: TGTGCCAGCAGTTACTCAGGAGGCACCGGGGAGCTGTTTTTT.